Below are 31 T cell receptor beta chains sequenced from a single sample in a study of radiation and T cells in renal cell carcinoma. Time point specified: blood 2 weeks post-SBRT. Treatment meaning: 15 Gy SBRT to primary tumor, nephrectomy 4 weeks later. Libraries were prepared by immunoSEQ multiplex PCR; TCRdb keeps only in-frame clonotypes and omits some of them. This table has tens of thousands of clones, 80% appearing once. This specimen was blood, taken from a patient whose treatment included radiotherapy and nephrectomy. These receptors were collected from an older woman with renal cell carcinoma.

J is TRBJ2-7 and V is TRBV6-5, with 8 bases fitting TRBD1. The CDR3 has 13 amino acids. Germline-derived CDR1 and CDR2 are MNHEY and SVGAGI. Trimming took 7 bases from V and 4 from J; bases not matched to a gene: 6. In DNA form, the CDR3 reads TGTGCCAGCACCCGAGACAGGGGTTACGAGCAGTACTTC. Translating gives CASTRDRGYEQYF.

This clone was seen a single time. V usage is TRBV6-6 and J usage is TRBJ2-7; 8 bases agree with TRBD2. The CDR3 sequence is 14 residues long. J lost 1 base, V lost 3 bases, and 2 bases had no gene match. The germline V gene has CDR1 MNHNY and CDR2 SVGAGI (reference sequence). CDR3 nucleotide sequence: TGTGCCAGCAGTTATCCGGGAGGGTCCTACGAGCAGTACTTC. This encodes CASSYPGGSYEQYF.

CDR3 in DNA: TGTGCCAGCTCACCCGAACAGCTCCCCGGCAGGGCCCAGTACTTC. This encodes CASSPEQLPGRAQYF. The V gene is TRBV18, the J gene TRBJ2-5; possibly TRBD1 for D (5 bases). Trimming shortened V by 3 bases and J by 9 bases, and 20 bases separated the two germline ends. This CDR3 contains 15 residues. The V gene's germline CDR1 is KGHSH and CDR2 LQKENI.

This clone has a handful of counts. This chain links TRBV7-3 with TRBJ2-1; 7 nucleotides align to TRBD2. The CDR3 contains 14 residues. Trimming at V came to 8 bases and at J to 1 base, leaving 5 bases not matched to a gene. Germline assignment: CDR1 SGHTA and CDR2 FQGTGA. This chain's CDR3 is CASAPSGSYNEQFF. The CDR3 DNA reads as TGTGCCAGCGCCCCTAGCGGTTCCTACAATGAGCAGTTCTTC.

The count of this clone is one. The CDR3: CASSIDRDTQYF. CDR3 DNA: TGTGCCAGCAGCATAGACAGAGATACGCAGTATTTT. The chain combines TRBV7-8 with TRBJ2-3, with D perhaps TRBD1 (5 bases). V was trimmed by 5 bases and J by 5 bases, leaving 8 bases between them. Germline CDR1 is SGHVS and CDR2 is FQNEAQ. The CDR3 covers 12 residues.

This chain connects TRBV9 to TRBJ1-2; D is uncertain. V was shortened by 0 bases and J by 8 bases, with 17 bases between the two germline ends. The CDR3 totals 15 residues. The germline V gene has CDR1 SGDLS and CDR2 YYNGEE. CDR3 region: CASSVAGDPAGGYTF. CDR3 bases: TGTGCCAGCAGCGTAGCTGGGGATCCCGCGGGCGGCTACACCTTC.

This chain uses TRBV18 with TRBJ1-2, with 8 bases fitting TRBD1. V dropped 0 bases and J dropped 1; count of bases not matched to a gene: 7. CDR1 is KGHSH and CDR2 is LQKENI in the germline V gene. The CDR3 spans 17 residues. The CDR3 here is CASSPPRAGGSNYGYTF. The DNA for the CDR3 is TGTGCCAGCTCACCACCTCGGGCAGGGGGCAGTAACTATGGCTACACCTTC.

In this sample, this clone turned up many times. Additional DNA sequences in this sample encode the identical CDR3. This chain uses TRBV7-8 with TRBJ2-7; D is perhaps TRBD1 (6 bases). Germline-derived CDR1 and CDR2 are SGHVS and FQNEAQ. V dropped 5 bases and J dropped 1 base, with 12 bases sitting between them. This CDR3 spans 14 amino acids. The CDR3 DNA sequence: TGTGCCAGCAGCCCACGGACAGATTCCTACGAGCAGTACTTC. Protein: CASSPRTDSYEQYF.

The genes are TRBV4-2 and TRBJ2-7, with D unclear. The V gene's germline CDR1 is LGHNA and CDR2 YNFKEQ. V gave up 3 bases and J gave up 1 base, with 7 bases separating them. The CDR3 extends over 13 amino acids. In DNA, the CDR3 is TGTGCCAGCAGCCAGACCCAGTCCTACGAGCAGTACTTC. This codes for CASSQTQSYEQYF.

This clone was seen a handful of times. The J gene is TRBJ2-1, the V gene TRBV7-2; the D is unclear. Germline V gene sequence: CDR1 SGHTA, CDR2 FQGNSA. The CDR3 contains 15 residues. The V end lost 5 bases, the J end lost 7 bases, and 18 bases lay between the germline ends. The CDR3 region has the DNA TGTGCCAGCAGCGATCGGACCCAGTATAGGAATGAGCAGTTCTTC. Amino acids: CASSDRTQYRNEQFF. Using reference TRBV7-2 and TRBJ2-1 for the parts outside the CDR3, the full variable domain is GAGVSQSPSNKVTEKGKDVELRCDPISGHTALYWYRQSLGQGLEFLIYFQGNSAPDKSGLPSDRFSAERTGGSVSTLTIQRTQQEDSAVYLCASSDRTQYRNEQFFGPGTRLTVL.

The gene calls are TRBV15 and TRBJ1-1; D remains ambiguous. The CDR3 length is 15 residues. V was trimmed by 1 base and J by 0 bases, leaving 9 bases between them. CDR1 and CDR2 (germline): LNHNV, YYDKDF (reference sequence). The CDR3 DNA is TGTGCCACCAGCAGAGGGCGAGACATGAACACTGAAGCTTTCTTT. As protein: CATSRGRDMNTEAFF.

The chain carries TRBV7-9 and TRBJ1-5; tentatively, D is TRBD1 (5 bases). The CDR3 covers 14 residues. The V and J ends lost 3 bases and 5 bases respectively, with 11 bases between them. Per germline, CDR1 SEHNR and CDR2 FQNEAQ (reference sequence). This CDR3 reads CASSLGRADQPQHF. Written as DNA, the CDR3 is TGTGCCAGCAGCTTGGGCAGGGCGGATCAGCCCCAGCATTTT.

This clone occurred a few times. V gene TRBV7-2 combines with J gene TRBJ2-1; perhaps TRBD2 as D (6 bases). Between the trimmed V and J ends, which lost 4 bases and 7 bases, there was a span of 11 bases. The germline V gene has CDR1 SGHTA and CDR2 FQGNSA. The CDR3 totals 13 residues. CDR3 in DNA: TGTGCCAGCAGCTCCAGACTAGGGAATGAGCAGTTCTTC. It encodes CASSSRLGNEQFF.

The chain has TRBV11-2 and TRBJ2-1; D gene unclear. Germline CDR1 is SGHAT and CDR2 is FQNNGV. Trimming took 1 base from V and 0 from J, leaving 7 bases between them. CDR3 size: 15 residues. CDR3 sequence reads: CASSLVWSSYNEQFF. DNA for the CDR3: TGTGCCAGCAGCTTAGTTTGGAGCTCCTACAATGAGCAGTTCTTC.

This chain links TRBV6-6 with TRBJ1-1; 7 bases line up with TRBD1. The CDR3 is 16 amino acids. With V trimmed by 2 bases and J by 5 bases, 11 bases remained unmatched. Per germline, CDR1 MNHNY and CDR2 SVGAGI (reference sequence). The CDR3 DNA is TGTGCCAGCAGTTACGGAACCGGGACAGTCGGAACTGAAGCTTTCTTT. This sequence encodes CASSYGTGTVGTEAFF.

The CDR3 coding sequence is TGTGCCAGCAGCCAAGGGACTAGCGGGGGGGGAGGTGAGACCCAGTACTTC. Its protein product is CASSQGTSGGGGETQYF. The rearrangement uses TRBV4-2 and TRBJ2-5, with 15 positions matching TRBD2. The CDR3 length is 17 residues. Germline-derived CDR1 and CDR2 are LGHNA and YNFKEQ. Unmatched junction bases numbered 5, after V lost 1 base and J lost 5 bases.

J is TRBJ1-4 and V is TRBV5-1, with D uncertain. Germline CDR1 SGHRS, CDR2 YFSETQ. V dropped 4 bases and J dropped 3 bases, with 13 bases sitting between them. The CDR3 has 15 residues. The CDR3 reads CASSRSAQPNEKLFF. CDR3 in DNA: TGCGCCAGCAGCAGATCCGCTCAGCCTAATGAAAAACTGTTTTTT.

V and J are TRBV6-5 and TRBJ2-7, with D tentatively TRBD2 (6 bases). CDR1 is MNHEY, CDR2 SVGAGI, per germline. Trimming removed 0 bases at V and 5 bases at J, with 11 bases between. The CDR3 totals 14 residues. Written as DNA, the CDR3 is TGTGCCAGCAGTTACTCTCCAGGGAGGAACGAGCAGTACTTC. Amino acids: CASSYSPGRNEQYF.

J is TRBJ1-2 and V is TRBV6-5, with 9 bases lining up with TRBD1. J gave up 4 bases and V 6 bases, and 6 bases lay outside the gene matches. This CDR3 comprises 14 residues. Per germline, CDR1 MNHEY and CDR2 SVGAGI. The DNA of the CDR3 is TGTGCCAGCAGGGACGGACAGGGGCCCTATGGCTACACCTTC. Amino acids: CASRDGQGPYGYTF.

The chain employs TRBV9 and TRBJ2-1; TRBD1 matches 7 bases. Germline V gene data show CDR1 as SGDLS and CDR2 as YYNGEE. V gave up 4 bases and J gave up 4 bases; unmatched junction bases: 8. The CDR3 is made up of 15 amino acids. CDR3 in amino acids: CASSLGQQSYNEQFF. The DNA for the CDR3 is TGTGCCAGCAGCCTGGGACAGCAATCGTACAATGAGCAGTTCTTC.

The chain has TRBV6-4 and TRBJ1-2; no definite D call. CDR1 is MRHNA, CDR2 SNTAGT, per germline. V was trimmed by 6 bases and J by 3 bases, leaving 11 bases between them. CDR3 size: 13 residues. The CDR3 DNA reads TGTGCCAGCAGAGGCCCCGGAGACTATGGCTACACCTTC. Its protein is CASRGPGDYGYTF.

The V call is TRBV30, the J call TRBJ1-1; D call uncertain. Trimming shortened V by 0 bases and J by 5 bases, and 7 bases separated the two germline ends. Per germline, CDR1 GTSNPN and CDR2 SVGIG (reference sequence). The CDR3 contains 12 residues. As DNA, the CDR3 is TGTGCCTGGAGTGTACCGGCTACTGAAGCTTTCTTT. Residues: CAWSVPATEAFF.

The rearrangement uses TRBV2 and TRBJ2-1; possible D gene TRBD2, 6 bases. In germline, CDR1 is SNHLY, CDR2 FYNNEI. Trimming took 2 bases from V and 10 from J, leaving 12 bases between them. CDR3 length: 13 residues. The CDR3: CASSEPPSGEQFF. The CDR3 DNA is TGTGCCAGCAGTGAACCTCCCAGCGGGGAGCAGTTCTTC.

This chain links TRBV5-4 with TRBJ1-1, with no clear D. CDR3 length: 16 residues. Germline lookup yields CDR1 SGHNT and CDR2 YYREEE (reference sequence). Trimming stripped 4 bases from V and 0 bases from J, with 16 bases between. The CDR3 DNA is TGTGCCAGCAGCCGGGGAGACAATTTGATGAACACTGAAGCTTTCTTT. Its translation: CASSRGDNLMNTEAFF. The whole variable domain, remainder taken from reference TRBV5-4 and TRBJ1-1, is ETGVTQSPTHLIKTRGQQVTLRCSSQSGHNTVSWYQQALGQGPQFIFQYYREEENGRGNFPPRFSGLQFPNYSSELNVNALELDDSALYLCASSRGDNLMNTEAFFGQGTRLTVV.

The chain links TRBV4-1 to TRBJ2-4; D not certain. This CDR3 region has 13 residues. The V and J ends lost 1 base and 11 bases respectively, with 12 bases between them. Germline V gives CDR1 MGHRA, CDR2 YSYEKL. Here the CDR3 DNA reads TGCGCCAGCAGCCAAGTTGCGGAAGGAGTTCAGTACTTC. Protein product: CASSQVAEGVQYF.

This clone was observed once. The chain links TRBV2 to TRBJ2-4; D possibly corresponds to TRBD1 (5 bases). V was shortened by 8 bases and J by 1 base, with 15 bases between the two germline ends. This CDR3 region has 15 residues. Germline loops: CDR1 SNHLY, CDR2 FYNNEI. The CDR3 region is CASVSGDSAKNIQYF. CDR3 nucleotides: TGTGCCAGCGTTTCCGGAGACAGCGCCAAAAACATTCAGTACTTC.

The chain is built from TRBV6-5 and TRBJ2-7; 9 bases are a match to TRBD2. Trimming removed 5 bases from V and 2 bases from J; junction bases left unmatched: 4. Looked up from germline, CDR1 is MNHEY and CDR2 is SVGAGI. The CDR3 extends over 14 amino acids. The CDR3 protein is CASSPLAGPYEQYF. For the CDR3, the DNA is TGTGCCAGCAGTCCGCTAGCGGGACCCTACGAGCAGTACTTC.

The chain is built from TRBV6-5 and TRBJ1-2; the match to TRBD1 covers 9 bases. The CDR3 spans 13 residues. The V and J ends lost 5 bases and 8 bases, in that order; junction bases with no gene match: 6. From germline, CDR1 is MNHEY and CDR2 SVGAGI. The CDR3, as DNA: TGTGCCAGCAGTAAACGGACAGGGGCAGGCTACACCTTC. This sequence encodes CASSKRTGAGYTF.

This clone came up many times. The CDR3 DNA sequence: TGCGCCAGCAGCGCGTCACAGGCGAACACTGAAGCTTTCTTT. Protein product: CASSASQANTEAFF. The V and J genes are TRBV5-1 and TRBJ1-1; D is perhaps TRBD1 (5 bases). Trimming took off 4 bases at V and 1 base at J, with 11 bases between the two ends. Germline lookup yields CDR1 SGHRS and CDR2 YFSETQ. CDR3 length: 14 residues.

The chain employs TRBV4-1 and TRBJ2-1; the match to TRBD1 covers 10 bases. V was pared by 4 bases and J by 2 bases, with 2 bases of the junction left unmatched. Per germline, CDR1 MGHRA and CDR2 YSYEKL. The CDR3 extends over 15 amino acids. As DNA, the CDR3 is TGCGCCAGCAGCCGTGGACAGGGGGCCTACAATGAGCAGTTCTTC. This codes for CASSRGQGAYNEQFF.

The chain's CDR3 is CASTRTTGANVLTF. CDR3 DNA: TGTGCCAGCACCCGGACAACTGGGGCCAACGTCCTGACTTTC. The gene calls are TRBV6-1 and TRBJ2-6; D possibly corresponds to TRBD1 (5 bases). The CDR3 is 14 residues long. The V gene lost 7 bases and the J gene lost 2 bases, with 9 bases spanning the gap. The germline CDR1 and CDR2 sequences are MNHNS and SASEGT.